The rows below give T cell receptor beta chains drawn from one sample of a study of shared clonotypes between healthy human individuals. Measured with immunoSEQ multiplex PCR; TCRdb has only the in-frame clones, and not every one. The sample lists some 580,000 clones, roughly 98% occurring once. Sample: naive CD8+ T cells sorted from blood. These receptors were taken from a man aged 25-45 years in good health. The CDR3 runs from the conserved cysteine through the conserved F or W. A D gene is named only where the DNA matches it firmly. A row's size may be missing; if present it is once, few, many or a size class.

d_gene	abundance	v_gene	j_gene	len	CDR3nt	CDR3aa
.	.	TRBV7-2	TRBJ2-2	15	TGTGCCAGCAGCTTAAGGCCCCGGGGCACCGGGGAGCTGTTTTTT	CASSLRPRGTGELFF
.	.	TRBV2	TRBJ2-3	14	TGTGCCAGCAGTGAAGCGCTGGACACAGATACGCAGTATTTT	CASSEALDTDTQYF
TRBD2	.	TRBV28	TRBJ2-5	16	TGTGCCAGCGGCCGGTGGTTAGCGGGGGCACAAGAGACCCAGTACTTC	CASGRWLAGAQETQYF
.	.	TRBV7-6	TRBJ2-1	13	TGTGCCAGCAGTGAATACAGGGAGAATGAGCAGTTCTTC	CASSEYRENEQFF
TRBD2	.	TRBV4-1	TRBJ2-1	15	TGCGCCAGCAGCCTTAGCGGGATAAGGGGAAATGAGCAGTTCTTC	CASSLSGIRGNEQFF
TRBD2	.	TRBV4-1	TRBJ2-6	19	TGCGCCAGCAGCCAAGAGTTGATAGCGGGGTCCTCTGGGGCCAACGTCCTGACTTTC	CASSQELIAGSSGANVLTF
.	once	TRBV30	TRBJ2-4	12	TGTGCCTGGAGGTCCCAGCTAAACATTCAGTACTTC	CAWRSQLNIQYF
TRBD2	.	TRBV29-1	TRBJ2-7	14	TGCAGCGTGGTGGGACTAGCGGGAGGTAGCGAGCAGTACTTC	CSVVGLAGGSEQYF
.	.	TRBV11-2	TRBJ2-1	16	TGTGCCAGCAGCTTAGTTCTTGCGGTCCCCAACAATGAGCAGTTCTTC	CASSLVLAVPNNEQFF
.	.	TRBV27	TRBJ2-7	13	TGTGCCAGCAGTTTATCCGCCGCGGGCGAGCAGTACTTC	CASSLSAAGEQYF
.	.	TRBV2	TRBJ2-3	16	TGTGCCAGCAGTGATCGGAGCAGGGGGAGGACAGATACGCAGTATTTT	CASSDRSRGRTDTQYF
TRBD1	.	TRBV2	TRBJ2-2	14	TGTGCCTTATCACAGGGGGCGCGTGCCGGGGAGCTGTTTTTT	CALSQGARAGELFF
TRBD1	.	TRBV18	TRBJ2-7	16	TGTGCCAGCTCACAAATGACCGGGACAGGGTCCCACGAGCAGTACTTC	CASSQMTGTGSHEQYF
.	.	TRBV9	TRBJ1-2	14	TGTGCCAGCAGCGTAGATGCCAGGGGTTATGGCTACACCTTC	CASSVDARGYGYTF
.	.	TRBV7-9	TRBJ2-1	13	TGTGCCAGCAGCTTAGGGGATTACAATGAGCAGTTCTTC	CASSLGDYNEQFF
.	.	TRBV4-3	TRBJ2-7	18	TGCGCCAGCAGCCAAGATATCCCCGAGGTGACCCTCGCCTACGAGCAGTACTTC	CASSQDIPEVTLAYEQYF
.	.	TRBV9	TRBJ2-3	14	TGTGCCAGCAGCGTCGATACTAGCACAGATACGCAGTATTTT	CASSVDTSTDTQYF
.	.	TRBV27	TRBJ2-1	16	TGTGCCAGCAGGAAGTCAGACTACTCGGTCTGGAATGAGCAGTTCTTC	CASRKSDYSVWNEQFF
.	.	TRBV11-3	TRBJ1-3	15	TGTGCCAGCAGCTTAGTCGACTGGGCGGGAAACACCATATATTTT	CASSLVDWAGNTIYF
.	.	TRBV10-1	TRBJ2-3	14	TGCGCCAGCAGTGAGTCGGACCAGGGCTATACGCAGTATTTT	CASSESDQGYTQYF
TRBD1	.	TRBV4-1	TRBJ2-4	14	TGCGCCAGCAGGAAGACAGGGGGATCTGACATTCAGTACTTC	CASRKTGGSDIQYF
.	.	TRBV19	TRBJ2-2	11	TGTGCCAGTATCAAGGGGCGGGAGCTGTTTTTT	CASIKGRELFF
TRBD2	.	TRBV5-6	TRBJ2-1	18	TGTGCCAGCAGCTTGTCCCTTCTACTAGCGGGAGCCGACAATGAGCAGTTCTTC	CASSLSLLLAGADNEQFF
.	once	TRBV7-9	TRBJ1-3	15	TGTGCCAGCAGCTTAATTCCCGACTCTGGAAACACCATATATTTT	CASSLIPDSGNTIYF
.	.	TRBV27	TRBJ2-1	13	TGTGCCAGCAGTTCAGAACCCTACAATGAGCAGTTCTTC	CASSSEPYNEQFF
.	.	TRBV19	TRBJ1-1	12	TGTGCCAGTAGGTCCGCGAGGACTGAAGCTTTCTTT	CASRSARTEAFF
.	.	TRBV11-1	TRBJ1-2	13	TGTGCCAGCAGCTTAGAGACAGCCTATGGCTACACCTTC	CASSLETAYGYTF
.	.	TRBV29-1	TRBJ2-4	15	TGCAGCGTTGAATCGGACGGGGTGGCCAAAAACATTCAGTACTTC	CSVESDGVAKNIQYF
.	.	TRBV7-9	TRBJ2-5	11	TGTGCCAGCAGCTTACACGAGACCCAGTACTTC	CASSLHETQYF
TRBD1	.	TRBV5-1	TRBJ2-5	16	TGCGCCAGCAGCTTACCGGGACAGGGTCTACAAGAGACCCAGTACTTC	CASSLPGQGLQETQYF
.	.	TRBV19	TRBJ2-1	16	TGTGCCAGTAGTTTAGGACTCGTCAGCTCCTACAATGAGCAGTTCTTC	CASSLGLVSSYNEQFF
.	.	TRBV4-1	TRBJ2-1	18	TGCGCCAGCAGCCAAGGAGGGGGGTTACCTCTCTCCTACAATGAGCAGTTCTTC	CASSQGGGLPLSYNEQFF
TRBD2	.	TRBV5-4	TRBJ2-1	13	TGTGCCAGCAGCCTACCGGGACTAGATGAGCAGTTCTTC	CASSLPGLDEQFF
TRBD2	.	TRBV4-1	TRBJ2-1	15	TGCGCCAGCAGCCAAGAAACAGCGGGAACCTATGAGCAGTTCTTC	CASSQETAGTYEQFF
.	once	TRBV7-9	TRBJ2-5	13	TGTGCCAGCAGCCCCGGGGTCCCAGAGACCCAGTACTTC	CASSPGVPETQYF
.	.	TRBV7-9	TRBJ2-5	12	TGTGCCAGCAGCACCTTTCAAGAGACCCAGTACTTC	CASSTFQETQYF
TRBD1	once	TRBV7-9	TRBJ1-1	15	TGTGCCAGCAGCGGCGGACAGGGGAGGGCCACTGAAGCTTTCTTT	CASSGGQGRATEAFF
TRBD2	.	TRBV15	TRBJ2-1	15	TGTGCCACCAGCCCCGGGGGGGGGAGGTACAATGAGCAGTTCTTC	CATSPGGGRYNEQFF
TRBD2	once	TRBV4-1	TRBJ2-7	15	TGCGCCAGCAGCCCCGGACTAGCGGGAGGCTACGAGCAGTACTTC	CASSPGLAGGYEQYF
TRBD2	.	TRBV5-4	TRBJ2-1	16	TGTGCCAGCAGCTTGGATACGGGAGGCCTCTACAATGAGCAGTTCTTC	CASSLDTGGLYNEQFF
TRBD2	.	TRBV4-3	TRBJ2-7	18	TGCGCCAGCAGCCAAGATCTGGGACTAGCGGGACGATCCTACGAGCAGTACTTC	CASSQDLGLAGRSYEQYF
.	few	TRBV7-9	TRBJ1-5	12	TGTGCCAGCAGCTTCGGCACTCAGCCCCAGCATTTT	CASSFGTQPQHF
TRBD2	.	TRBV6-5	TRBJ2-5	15	TGTGCCAGCAGTTTGGGACTAGCGGGAGGAGAGACCCAGTACTTC	CASSLGLAGGETQYF
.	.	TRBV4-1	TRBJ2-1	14	TGCGCCAGCAGCCAAGAAGGGGAAAGCGATGAGCAGTTCTTC	CASSQEGESDEQFF
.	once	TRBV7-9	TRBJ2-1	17	TGTGCCAGCAGCTCGACAATTCTAGCAGGCTCCTACAATGAGCAGTTCTTC	CASSSTILAGSYNEQFF
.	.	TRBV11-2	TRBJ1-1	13	TGTGCCAGCAGCTTGAGCCTGAACACTGAAGCTTTCTTT	CASSLSLNTEAFF
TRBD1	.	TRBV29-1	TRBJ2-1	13	TGCAGCTGTGACAGGGAGAACTACAATGAGCAGTTCTTC	CSCDRENYNEQFF
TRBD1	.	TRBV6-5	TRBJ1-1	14	TGTGCCAGCAGTCGGGGGACAGTGAACACTGAAGCTTTCTTT	CASSRGTVNTEAFF
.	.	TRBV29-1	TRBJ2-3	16	TGCAGCGTTGAAGAACTCCCCAGCGACCCGACAGATACGCAGTATTTT	CSVEELPSDPTDTQYF
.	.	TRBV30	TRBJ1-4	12	TGTGCCTGGAGTGTACTCGGGGTGGAACTGTTTTTT	CAWSVLGVELFF
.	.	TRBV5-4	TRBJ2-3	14	TGTGCCAGCAGCTTAGGGCAGTCCACAGATACGCAGTATTTT	CASSLGQSTDTQYF
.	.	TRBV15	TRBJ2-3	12	TGTGCCACCAGCAGCGCCTCAGATACGCAGTATTTT	CATSSASDTQYF
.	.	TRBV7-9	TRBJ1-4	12	TGTGCCAGCAGCTTGACGCGGGAAAAACTGTTTTTT	CASSLTREKLFF
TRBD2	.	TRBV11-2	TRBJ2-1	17	TGTGCCAGCAGCTCGGGGGGAACGGTAAGCTCCTACAATGAGCAGTTCTTC	CASSSGGTVSSYNEQFF
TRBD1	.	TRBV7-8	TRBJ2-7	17	TGTGCCAGCAGCTTTCTCGGACAGGGGGCGCCTGAAGGCGAGCAGTACTTC	CASSFLGQGAPEGEQYF
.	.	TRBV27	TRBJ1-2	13	TGTGCCAGCAGTCCCGGGCCCAGGCTAGGCTACACCTTC	CASSPGPRLGYTF
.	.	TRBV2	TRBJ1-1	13	TGTGCCAGCAGTGGGGAACAGTCGGGTGAAGCTTTCTTT	CASSGEQSGEAFF